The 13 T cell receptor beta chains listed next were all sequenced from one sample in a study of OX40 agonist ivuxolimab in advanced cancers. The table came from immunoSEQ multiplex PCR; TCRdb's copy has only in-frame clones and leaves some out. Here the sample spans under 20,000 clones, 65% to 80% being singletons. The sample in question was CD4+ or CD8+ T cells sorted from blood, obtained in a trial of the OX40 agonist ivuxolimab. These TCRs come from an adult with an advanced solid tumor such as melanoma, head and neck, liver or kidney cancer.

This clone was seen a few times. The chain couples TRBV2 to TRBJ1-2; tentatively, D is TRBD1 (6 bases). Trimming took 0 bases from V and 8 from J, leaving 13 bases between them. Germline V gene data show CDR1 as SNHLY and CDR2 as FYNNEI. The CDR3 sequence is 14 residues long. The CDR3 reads CASSEALTGWGYTF. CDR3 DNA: TGTGCCAGCAGTGAAGCGCTTACAGGGTGGGGCTACACCTTC.

The CDR3 DNA reads TGCAGCGTTTTCCCGACAAGCTCCTACGAGCAGTACTTC. Translating it yields CSVFPTSSYEQYF. The chain employs TRBV29-1 and TRBJ2-7; no firm D call. The CDR3 covers 13 residues. In germline, CDR1 is SQVTM, CDR2 ANQGSEA. Trimming shortened V by 5 bases and J by 0 bases, and 11 bases separated the two germline ends.

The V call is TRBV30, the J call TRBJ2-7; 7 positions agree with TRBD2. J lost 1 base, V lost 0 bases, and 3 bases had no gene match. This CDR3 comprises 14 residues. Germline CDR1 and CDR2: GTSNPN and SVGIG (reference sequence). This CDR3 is CAWSVSSGSYEQYF. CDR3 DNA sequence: TGTGCCTGGAGTGTGTCTAGCGGATCCTACGAGCAGTACTTC.

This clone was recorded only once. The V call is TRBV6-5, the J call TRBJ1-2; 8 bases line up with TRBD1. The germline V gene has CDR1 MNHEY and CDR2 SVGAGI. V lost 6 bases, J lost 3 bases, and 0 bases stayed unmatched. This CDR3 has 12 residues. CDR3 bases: TGTGCCAGCAGGGGACAGGACTATGGCTACACCTTC. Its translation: CASRGQDYGYTF.

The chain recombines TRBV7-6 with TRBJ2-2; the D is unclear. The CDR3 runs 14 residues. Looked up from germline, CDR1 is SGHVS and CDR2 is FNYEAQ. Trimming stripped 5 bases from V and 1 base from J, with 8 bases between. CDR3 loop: CASSRGENTGELFF. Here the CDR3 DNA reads TGTGCCAGCAGCCGCGGAGAGAACACCGGGGAGCTGTTTTTT.

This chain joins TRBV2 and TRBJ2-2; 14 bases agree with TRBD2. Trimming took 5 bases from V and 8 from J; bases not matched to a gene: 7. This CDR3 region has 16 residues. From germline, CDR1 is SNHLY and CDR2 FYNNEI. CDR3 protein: CASSLRLAGGPGELFF. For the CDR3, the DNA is TGTGCCAGCAGTCTCAGACTAGCGGGAGGGCCTGGGGAGCTGTTTTTT.

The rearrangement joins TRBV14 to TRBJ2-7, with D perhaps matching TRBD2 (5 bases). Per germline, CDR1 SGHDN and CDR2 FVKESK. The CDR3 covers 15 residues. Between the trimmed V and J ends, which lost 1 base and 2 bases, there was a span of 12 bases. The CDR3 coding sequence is TGTGCCAGCAGCCAAGGCTGGAGCGGAACCTACGAGCAGTACTTC. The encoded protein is CASSQGWSGTYEQYF. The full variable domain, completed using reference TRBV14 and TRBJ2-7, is EAGVTQFPSHSVIEKGQTVTLRCDPISGHDNLYWYRRVMGKEIKFLLHFVKESKQDESGMPNNRFLAERTGGTYSTLKVQPAELEDSGVYFCASSQGWSGTYEQYFGPGTRLTVT.

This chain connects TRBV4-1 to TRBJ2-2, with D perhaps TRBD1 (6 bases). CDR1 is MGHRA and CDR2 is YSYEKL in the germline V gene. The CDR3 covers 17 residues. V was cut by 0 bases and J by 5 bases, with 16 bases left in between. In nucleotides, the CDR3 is TGCGCCAGCAGCCAAGATGTTAAGGGGGTAGATACCGGGGAGCTGTTTTTT. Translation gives CASSQDVKGVDTGELFF.

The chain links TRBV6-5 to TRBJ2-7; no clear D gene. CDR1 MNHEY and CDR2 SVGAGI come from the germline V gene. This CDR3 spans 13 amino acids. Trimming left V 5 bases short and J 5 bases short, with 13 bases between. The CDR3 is CASSEALPNEQYF. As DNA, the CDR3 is TGTGCCAGCAGTGAAGCGCTCCCCAACGAGCAGTACTTC.

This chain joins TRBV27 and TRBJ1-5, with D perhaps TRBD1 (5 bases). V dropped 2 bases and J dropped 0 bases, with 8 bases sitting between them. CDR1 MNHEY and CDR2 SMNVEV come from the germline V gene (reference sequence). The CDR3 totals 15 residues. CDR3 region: CASSLGHYSNQPQHF. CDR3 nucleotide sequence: TGTGCCAGCAGTTTAGGACACTATAGCAATCAGCCCCAGCATTTT.

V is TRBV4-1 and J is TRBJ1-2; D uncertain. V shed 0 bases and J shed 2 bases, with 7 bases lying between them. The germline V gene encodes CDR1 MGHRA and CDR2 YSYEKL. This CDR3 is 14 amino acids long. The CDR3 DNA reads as TGCGCCAGCAGCCAAGAGAGGCAGAACTATGGCTACACCTTC. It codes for CASSQERQNYGYTF.

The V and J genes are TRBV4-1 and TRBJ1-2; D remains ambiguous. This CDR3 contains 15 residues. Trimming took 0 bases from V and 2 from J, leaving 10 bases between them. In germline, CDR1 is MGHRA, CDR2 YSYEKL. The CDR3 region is CASSQDTGKNYGYTF. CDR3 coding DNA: TGCGCCAGCAGCCAAGATACGGGAAAAAACTATGGCTACACCTTC.

For the CDR3, the DNA is TGTGCCTGGAGTGTAGGCGACAGGGCGGAGGGTGACGGCTACACCTTC. It codes for CAWSVGDRAEGDGYTF. V and J are TRBV30 and TRBJ1-2; 7 bases align to TRBD1. The junction had 15 bases not matched to a gene; V was cut back by 0 bases and J by 8 bases. The CDR3 loop spans 16 amino acids. Looked up from germline, CDR1 is GTSNPN and CDR2 is SVGIG (reference sequence).